This is a list of T cell receptor beta chains from one sample in a study of T cell responses to AZD1222 COVID-19 vaccine. Assay used: immunoSEQ multiplex PCR; TCRdb lists only in-frame clones, some missing. Of under 150,000 clones in the sample, almost 95% were seen once. Source: peripheral blood, taken 28 days after the second AZD1222 dose. These receptors were taken from an adult who received the AZD1222 COVID-19 vaccine. The CDR3 runs from the conserved cysteine through the conserved F or W. A D gene is named only where the DNA matches it firmly. Rows may omit the clone size; those that give it use once, few, many or a size class.

CDR3 length: 14
V gene: TRBV6-5
clone size: NA
J gene: TRBJ1-5
D gene: TRBD1
CDR3 DNA: TGTGCCAGCAGTTACGGACAGGTCAATCAGCCCCAGCATTTT
CDR3 protein: CASSYGQVNQPQHF

CDR3 length: 14
V gene: TRBV5-1
clone size: once
J gene: TRBJ1-1
D gene: NA
CDR3 DNA: TGCGCCAGCAGCTTGGGGAGAGGGAACACTGAAGCTTTCTTT
CDR3 protein: CASSLGRGNTEAFF

CDR3 length: 13
V gene: TRBV6-5
clone size: few
J gene: TRBJ1-5
D gene: NA
CDR3 DNA: TGTGCCAGCAGCCCCAAACTCATGCGGCCCCAGCATTTT
CDR3 protein: CASSPKLMRPQHF

CDR3 length: 14
V gene: TRBV5-1
clone size: NA
J gene: TRBJ2-7
D gene: NA
CDR3 DNA: TGCGCCAGCAGCTTAGAACGGGAGTACTACGAGCAGTACTTC
CDR3 protein: CASSLEREYYEQYF

CDR3 length: 15
V gene: TRBV19
clone size: once
J gene: TRBJ1-1
D gene: NA
CDR3 DNA: TGTGCCAGTAGTATACCCCAGACCGTGAACACTGAAGCTTTCTTT
CDR3 protein: CASSIPQTVNTEAFF

CDR3 length: 16
V gene: TRBV5-1
clone size: NA
J gene: TRBJ2-2
D gene: TRBD2
CDR3 DNA: TGCGCCAGCAGCTTGGGACTAGCGGGTATCACCGGGGAGCTGTTTTTT
CDR3 protein: CASSLGLAGITGELFF

CDR3 length: 14
V gene: TRBV10-1
clone size: NA
J gene: TRBJ1-1
D gene: TRBD1
CDR3 DNA: TGCGCCAGCAGCCGGACAGGGGGAAATACTGAAGCTTTCTTT
CDR3 protein: CASSRTGGNTEAFF

CDR3 length: 16
V gene: TRBV19
clone size: NA
J gene: TRBJ2-5
D gene: TRBD1
CDR3 DNA: TGTGCCAGTAGCCTCCTGGGACAGGGGGTCCGAGTGACCCAGTACTTC
CDR3 protein: CASSLLGQGVRVTQYF

CDR3 length: 12
V gene: TRBV19
clone size: NA
J gene: TRBJ1-1
D gene: NA
CDR3 DNA: TGTGCCAGTAGCTTTGCGCGTGCTGAAGCTTTCTTT
CDR3 protein: CASSFARAEAFF

CDR3 length: 11
V gene: TRBV6-5
clone size: NA
J gene: TRBJ1-4
D gene: NA
CDR3 DNA: TGTGCCAGCAGGAGGGAAGAAAAACTGTTTTTT
CDR3 protein: CASRREEKLFF

CDR3 length: 16
V gene: TRBV5-6
clone size: NA
J gene: TRBJ1-2
D gene: NA
CDR3 DNA: TGTGCCAGCACTCCGGGGACTTTCGTTCTTAACTATGGCTACACCTTC
CDR3 protein: CASTPGTFVLNYGYTF

CDR3 length: 13
V gene: TRBV10-1
clone size: NA
J gene: TRBJ1-1
D gene: NA
CDR3 DNA: TGCGCCAGCAGTACCGGGGCTCGAAAAGAAGCTTTCTTT
CDR3 protein: CASSTGARKEAFF

CDR3 length: 13
V gene: TRBV5-4
clone size: NA
J gene: TRBJ1-5
D gene: NA
CDR3 DNA: TGTGCCAGCAGCTTGGGGCAGGGGCAGCCCCAGCATTTT
CDR3 protein: CASSLGQGQPQHF

CDR3 length: 18
V gene: TRBV9
clone size: NA
J gene: TRBJ2-2
D gene: TRBD2
CDR3 DNA: TGTGCCAGCAGCGTAGGGTTAGCGGGAGGAGGGAACACCGGGGAGCTGTTTTTT
CDR3 protein: CASSVGLAGGGNTGELFF

CDR3 length: 13
V gene: TRBV6-5
clone size: NA
J gene: TRBJ1-5
D gene: NA
CDR3 DNA: TGTGCCAGCAGTTACTCCCCCGATCAGCCCCAGCATTTT
CDR3 protein: CASSYSPDQPQHF

CDR3 length: 14
V gene: TRBV14
clone size: NA
J gene: TRBJ1-2
D gene: NA
CDR3 DNA: TGTGCCAGCAGCCAAGCCAGAGGGAGTATCGGCTACACCTTC
CDR3 protein: CASSQARGSIGYTF

CDR3 length: 16
V gene: TRBV18
clone size: NA
J gene: TRBJ1-4
D gene: TRBD1
CDR3 DNA: TGTGCCAGCTCATCCATACCGGGACAGTCTAATGAAAAACTGTTTTTT
CDR3 protein: CASSSIPGQSNEKLFF

CDR3 length: 18
V gene: TRBV7-8
clone size: NA
J gene: TRBJ2-1
D gene: TRBD2
CDR3 DNA: TGTGCCAGCAGCCCCGGGGAGACTAGCGCCCCGACTAGGGGTGAGCAGTTCTTC
CDR3 protein: CASSPGETSAPTRGEQFF

CDR3 length: 13
V gene: TRBV7-3
clone size: NA
J gene: TRBJ2-1
D gene: NA
CDR3 DNA: TGTGCCAGCAGCCCCTCCTGGGGAACAGGGCAGTTCTTC
CDR3 protein: CASSPSWGTGQFF

CDR3 length: 15
V gene: TRBV7-2
clone size: NA
J gene: TRBJ2-1
D gene: TRBD2
CDR3 DNA: TGTGCCAGCACGGTCGGCGGGAGCTCCTACAATGAGCAGTTCTTC
CDR3 protein: CASTVGGSSYNEQFF

CDR3 length: 17
V gene: TRBV4-2
clone size: NA
J gene: TRBJ2-6
D gene: TRBD1
CDR3 DNA: TGTGCCAGCAGCCAGGTACAGGGGGCAGCTGGGGCCAACGTCCTGACTTTC
CDR3 protein: CASSQVQGAAGANVLTF

CDR3 length: 14
V gene: TRBV29-1
clone size: NA
J gene: TRBJ2-7
D gene: TRBD2
CDR3 DNA: TGCAGCGTCAGACTAGCGGCAAGCTCCTACGAGCAGTACTTC
CDR3 protein: CSVRLAASSYEQYF

CDR3 length: 13
V gene: TRBV12-3/TRBV12-4
clone size: once
J gene: TRBJ1-1
D gene: NA
CDR3 DNA: TGTGCCAGCAGTTCAACAGGGAACACTGAAGCTTTCTTT
CDR3 protein: CASSSTGNTEAFF

CDR3 length: 13
V gene: TRBV19
clone size: once
J gene: TRBJ1-5
D gene: TRBD1
CDR3 DNA: TGTGCCAGTAGTCAGGGGGTTAGTCAGCCCCAGCATTTT
CDR3 protein: CASSQGVSQPQHF

CDR3 length: 13
V gene: TRBV28
clone size: NA
J gene: TRBJ1-5
D gene: NA
CDR3 DNA: TGTGCCAGCAGTTTGGGAAGAAATCAGCCCCAGCATTTT
CDR3 protein: CASSLGRNQPQHF

CDR3 length: 12
V gene: TRBV9
clone size: NA
J gene: TRBJ1-1
D gene: NA
CDR3 DNA: TGTGCCAGCAGCCCCCTTGGGGCTGGGGCTTTCTTT
CDR3 protein: CASSPLGAGAFF

CDR3 length: 15
V gene: TRBV7-8
clone size: NA
J gene: TRBJ1-5
D gene: TRBD1
CDR3 DNA: TGTGCCAGCAGCTTAGCGGGGACAGGGGTCCAGCCCCAGCATTTT
CDR3 protein: CASSLAGTGVQPQHF

CDR3 length: 15
V gene: TRBV7-2
clone size: NA
J gene: TRBJ2-2
D gene: NA
CDR3 DNA: TGTGCCAGCAGCCCGAGGCTAGCCACCACCGGGGAGCTGTTTTTT
CDR3 protein: CASSPRLATTGELFF

CDR3 length: 15
V gene: TRBV30
clone size: NA
J gene: TRBJ2-1
D gene: TRBD2
CDR3 DNA: TGTGCCTGGAGAGCGGGAGCCGGGGCTTACAATGAGCAGTTCTTC
CDR3 protein: CAWRAGAGAYNEQFF

CDR3 length: 13
V gene: TRBV7-3
clone size: few
J gene: TRBJ1-2
D gene: TRBD1
CDR3 DNA: TGTGCCAGCAGCTTGGTTGAGGGGGCGGTCTACACCTTC
CDR3 protein: CASSLVEGAVYTF

CDR3 length: 15
V gene: TRBV6-4
clone size: NA
J gene: TRBJ1-1
D gene: TRBD1
CDR3 DNA: TGTGCCAGCAGGGCGCCAACCGGGACAGTCACTGAAGCTTTCTTT
CDR3 protein: CASRAPTGTVTEAFF

CDR3 length: 17
V gene: TRBV19
clone size: NA
J gene: TRBJ1-5
D gene: TRBD1
CDR3 DNA: TGTGCCAGTAGTTCCCTTGACAGGGGATTAAGCAATCAGCCCCAGCATTTT
CDR3 protein: CASSSLDRGLSNQPQHF

CDR3 length: 16
V gene: TRBV15
clone size: few
J gene: TRBJ2-1
D gene: TRBD2
CDR3 DNA: TGTGCCACCAGCAGACTCGACCTAGCGGGAGAAAATGAGCAGTTCTTC
CDR3 protein: CATSRLDLAGENEQFF

CDR3 length: 14
V gene: TRBV7-9
clone size: NA
J gene: TRBJ1-4
D gene: NA
CDR3 DNA: TGTGCCAGTTCCCGGGACAAACGGAGTGAAAAACTGTTTTTT
CDR3 protein: CASSRDKRSEKLFF

CDR3 length: 19
V gene: TRBV5-1
clone size: NA
J gene: TRBJ2-3
D gene: TRBD2
CDR3 DNA: TGCGCCAGCAGCGCCCACCTGGACCTGACTAGCGGGAGCACAGATACGCAGTATTTT
CDR3 protein: CASSAHLDLTSGSTDTQYF

CDR3 length: 17
V gene: TRBV2
clone size: NA
J gene: TRBJ1-4
D gene: NA
CDR3 DNA: TGTGCCAGCAGTGCCCGGGCCCTTACAGGAGCTAATGAAAAACTGTTTTTT
CDR3 protein: CASSARALTGANEKLFF

CDR3 length: 14
V gene: TRBV18
clone size: NA
J gene: TRBJ2-7
D gene: NA
CDR3 DNA: TGTGCCAGCTCACCACGCCCCTGGGCCTACGAGCAGTACTTC
CDR3 protein: CASSPRPWAYEQYF

CDR3 length: 13
V gene: TRBV7-9
clone size: once
J gene: TRBJ1-5
D gene: NA
CDR3 DNA: TGTGCCAGCAGCCAAGAGCGGGCCGCGCCCCAGCATTTT
CDR3 protein: CASSQERAAPQHF

CDR3 length: 17
V gene: TRBV7-6
clone size: once
J gene: TRBJ2-1
D gene: TRBD2
CDR3 DNA: TGTGCCAGCAGCTATAGCGGGGGGGGAAGCTCCTACAATGAGCAGTTCTTC
CDR3 protein: CASSYSGGGSSYNEQFF

CDR3 length: 12
V gene: TRBV28
clone size: NA
J gene: TRBJ1-1
D gene: TRBD1
CDR3 DNA: TGTGCCAGCAACAGGGGAGGCACTGAAGCTTTCTTT
CDR3 protein: CASNRGGTEAFF

CDR3 length: 16
V gene: TRBV10-3
clone size: NA
J gene: TRBJ1-2
D gene: TRBD1
CDR3 DNA: TGTGCCATCAGTGAGAGAGGACCGGGACAGGATTATGGCTACACCTTC
CDR3 protein: CAISERGPGQDYGYTF

CDR3 length: 17
V gene: TRBV19
clone size: NA
J gene: TRBJ1-4
D gene: NA
CDR3 DNA: TGTGCCAGTAGGATGCCTGGCTGGGGGGCGGCTAATGAAAAACTGTTTTTT
CDR3 protein: CASRMPGWGAANEKLFF

CDR3 length: 15
V gene: TRBV19
clone size: NA
J gene: TRBJ2-1
D gene: TRBD2
CDR3 DNA: TGTGCCAGTAGTAGAACTAGCGGGAACAACAATGAGCAGTTCTTC
CDR3 protein: CASSRTSGNNNEQFF

CDR3 length: 16
V gene: TRBV6-6
clone size: NA
J gene: TRBJ1-5
D gene: TRBD1
CDR3 DNA: TGTGCCAGCAGTCGGGACAGGGGACATAGCAATCAGCCCCAGCATTTT
CDR3 protein: CASSRDRGHSNQPQHF

CDR3 length: 15
V gene: TRBV9
clone size: NA
J gene: TRBJ1-3
D gene: NA
CDR3 DNA: TGTGCCAGCAGCGTAGGTATAGACTCTGGAAACACCATATATTTT
CDR3 protein: CASSVGIDSGNTIYF

CDR3 length: 14
V gene: TRBV11-2
clone size: NA
J gene: TRBJ1-4
D gene: TRBD1
CDR3 DNA: TGTGCCAGCAGCCCGGGACAGGGCTCTGAAAAACTGTTTTTT
CDR3 protein: CASSPGQGSEKLFF

CDR3 length: 16
V gene: TRBV6-5
clone size: NA
J gene: TRBJ1-1
D gene: NA
CDR3 DNA: TGTGCCAGCAGTTTTTTGCACAGGGATTCTTTCACTGAAGCTTTCTTT
CDR3 protein: CASSFLHRDSFTEAFF

CDR3 length: 14
V gene: TRBV10-1
clone size: NA
J gene: TRBJ1-5
D gene: TRBD1
CDR3 DNA: TGCGCCAGCAGTTCGGACAGGGACAATCAGCCCCAGCATTTT
CDR3 protein: CASSSDRDNQPQHF

CDR3 length: 14
V gene: TRBV2
clone size: NA
J gene: TRBJ1-6
D gene: NA
CDR3 DNA: TGTGCCAGCAGTCCCCGGGATGGCAATTCACCCCTCCACTTT
CDR3 protein: CASSPRDGNSPLHF

CDR3 length: 13
V gene: TRBV6-5
clone size: NA
J gene: TRBJ1-4
D gene: NA
CDR3 DNA: TGTGCCACCCGAGGAGCAACTAATGAAAAACTGTTTTTT
CDR3 protein: CATRGATNEKLFF

CDR3 length: 14
V gene: TRBV14
clone size: NA
J gene: TRBJ1-2
D gene: NA
CDR3 DNA: TGTGCCAGCAGCCAAGATGATACTATCTATGGCTACACCTTC
CDR3 protein: CASSQDDTIYGYTF

CDR3 length: 16
V gene: TRBV28
clone size: few
J gene: TRBJ2-4
D gene: NA
CDR3 DNA: TGTGCCAGCAGCCGGACCCAGGCCGAGGCCAAAAACATTCAGTACTTC
CDR3 protein: CASSRTQAEAKNIQYF

CDR3 length: 14
V gene: TRBV6-5
clone size: NA
J gene: TRBJ2-1
D gene: TRBD2
CDR3 DNA: TGTGCCAGTGCTCTAGCGGGGGGATACAATGAGCAGTTCTTC
CDR3 protein: CASALAGGYNEQFF